The rows below give T cell receptor beta chains drawn from one sample of a study of blood T cell repertoires in COVID-19. Repertoires were generated with immunoSEQ multiplex PCR, while TCRdb's copy carries only in-frame clones and drops some. This table holds about 300,000 clones, 85% to 90% found once. The specimen sequenced was PBMCs or T cells enriched from blood (not recorded which). The receptors derive from a man aged 25 to 45 who had recovered from COVID-19. The CDR3 runs from the conserved cysteine through the conserved F or W. The D gene is left open where the match is weak. A row's size may be missing; if present it is once, few, many or a size class.

j_gene: TRBJ1-1; abundance: -; d_gene: -; v_gene: TRBV5-1; CDR3aa: CASSYTGRAEAFF; CDR3nt: TGCGCCAGCAGCTATACAGGTAGGGCTGAAGCTTTCTTT
j_gene: TRBJ2-7; abundance: once; d_gene: TRBD1; v_gene: TRBV6-5; CDR3aa: CASSSDREKYF; CDR3nt: TGTGCCAGCAGTAGCGACAGGGAGAAGTACTTC
j_gene: TRBJ2-1; abundance: -; d_gene: -; v_gene: TRBV10-2; CDR3aa: CASSGAGPPHNEQFF; CDR3nt: TGCGCCAGCAGTGGGGCGGGCCCCCCCCACAATGAGCAGTTCTTC
j_gene: TRBJ1-1; abundance: -; d_gene: -; v_gene: TRBV6-1; CDR3aa: CASSAEFRAMNTEAFF; CDR3nt: TGTGCCAGCAGTGCCGAGTTCAGGGCCATGAACACTGAAGCTTTCTTT
j_gene: TRBJ2-1; abundance: -; d_gene: -; v_gene: TRBV15; CDR3aa: CATSARGRSYNEQFF; CDR3nt: TGTGCCACCAGCGCGCGGGGGCGCTCCTACAATGAGCAGTTCTTC
j_gene: TRBJ2-3; abundance: -; d_gene: TRBD2; v_gene: TRBV11-3; CDR3aa: CASSFLSIMPGGGGDTQYF; CDR3nt: TGTGCCAGCAGCTTCTTATCCATAATGCCGGGAGGCGGGGGAGATACGCAGTATTTT
j_gene: TRBJ2-3; abundance: many; d_gene: -; v_gene: TRBV27; CDR3aa: CASNKQVSTDTQYF; CDR3nt: TGTGCCAGCAACAAACAGGTTAGCACAGATACGCAGTATTTT
j_gene: TRBJ1-2; abundance: -; d_gene: -; v_gene: TRBV7-6; CDR3aa: CASSLRGLDGYTF; CDR3nt: TGTGCCAGCAGCTTAAGGGGATTAGATGGCTACACCTTC
j_gene: TRBJ2-3; abundance: -; d_gene: TRBD2; v_gene: TRBV5-1; CDR3aa: CASRSGTSELDTQYF; CDR3nt: TGCGCCAGCAGATCCGGGACTAGCGAGCTAGATACGCAGTATTTT
j_gene: TRBJ2-7; abundance: -; d_gene: TRBD2; v_gene: TRBV9; CDR3aa: CASSVGGGTYEQYF; CDR3nt: TGTGCCAGCAGCGTTGGGGGAGGGACCTACGAGCAGTACTTC
j_gene: TRBJ2-3; abundance: -; d_gene: TRBD2; v_gene: TRBV28; CDR3aa: CASSSPGLAVSTDTQYF; CDR3nt: TGTGCCAGCAGTTCACCGGGACTAGCGGTGAGCACAGATACGCAGTATTTT
j_gene: TRBJ2-3; abundance: -; d_gene: -; v_gene: TRBV20-1; CDR3aa: CSALLANTQYF; CDR3nt: TGCAGTGCCCTTCTAGCAAATACGCAGTATTTT
j_gene: TRBJ2-2; abundance: -; d_gene: -; v_gene: TRBV10-2; CDR3aa: CASSGREGINGELFF; CDR3nt: TGCGCCAGCAGCGGGCGGGAAGGGATAAACGGGGAGCTGTTTTTT
j_gene: TRBJ1-1; abundance: -; d_gene: -; v_gene: TRBV7-9; CDR3aa: CASSLVTQIRGTEAFF; CDR3nt: TGTGCCAGCAGCTTAGTCACCCAGATCAGAGGAACTGAAGCTTTCTTT
j_gene: TRBJ2-5; abundance: -; d_gene: TRBD2; v_gene: TRBV15; CDR3aa: CATSRFRTSGTETQYF; CDR3nt: TGTGCCACCAGCAGATTCCGGACTAGCGGGACGGAGACCCAGTACTTC
j_gene: TRBJ1-6; abundance: -; d_gene: TRBD1; v_gene: TRBV5-1; CDR3aa: CASSLTGDRGSPLHF; CDR3nt: TGCGCCAGCAGCTTGACAGGGGATCGGGGTTCACCCCTCCACTTT
j_gene: TRBJ2-5; abundance: -; d_gene: -; v_gene: TRBV13; CDR3aa: CASSHGTEETQYF; CDR3nt: TGTGCCAGCAGTCACGGGACTGAAGAGACCCAGTACTTC
j_gene: TRBJ2-7; abundance: -; d_gene: TRBD2; v_gene: TRBV7-6; CDR3aa: CASSLWGGGPSNEQYF; CDR3nt: TGTGCCAGCAGCTTGTGGGGGGGAGGGCCCTCGAACGAGCAGTACTTC
j_gene: TRBJ2-2; abundance: -; d_gene: TRBD1; v_gene: TRBV7-9; CDR3aa: CASSFDVDRAGKLFF; CDR3nt: TGTGCCAGCAGCTTTGACGTCGACAGGGCCGGAAAGCTGTTTTTT
j_gene: TRBJ1-4; abundance: -; d_gene: TRBD1; v_gene: TRBV5-1; CDR3aa: CASSLGGDRGLTNEKLFF; CDR3nt: TGCGCCAGCAGCTTGGGAGGGGACAGGGGACTAACTAATGAAAAACTGTTTTTT
j_gene: TRBJ2-1; abundance: -; d_gene: TRBD1; v_gene: TRBV6-5; CDR3aa: CASSNRQGHEQFF; CDR3nt: TGTGCCAGCAGTAACCGACAGGGTCATGAGCAGTTCTTC
j_gene: TRBJ2-1; abundance: -; d_gene: -; v_gene: TRBV28; CDR3aa: CASSLLTAPNNEQFF; CDR3nt: TGTGCCAGCAGTTTGCTGACAGCGCCTAACAATGAGCAGTTCTTC
j_gene: TRBJ2-7; abundance: few; d_gene: -; v_gene: TRBV19; CDR3aa: CASSIVRGQAYEQYF; CDR3nt: TGTGCCAGTAGTATAGTAAGGGGACAAGCCTACGAGCAGTACTTC
j_gene: TRBJ1-1; abundance: -; d_gene: -; v_gene: TRBV19; CDR3aa: CASSRARGAGITEAFF; CDR3nt: TGTGCCAGTAGTAGGGCCCGGGGTGCGGGGATCACTGAAGCTTTCTTT
j_gene: TRBJ1-2; abundance: -; d_gene: -; v_gene: TRBV15; CDR3aa: CATRLPSRQAPHGYTF; CDR3nt: TGTGCCACCAGACTCCCCTCTAGACAGGCCCCTCATGGCTACACCTTC
j_gene: TRBJ2-5; abundance: -; d_gene: TRBD1; v_gene: TRBV4-1; CDR3aa: CASSQDPTGGGQYF; CDR3nt: TGCGCCAGCAGCCAAGACCCTACAGGGGGAGGCCAGTACTTC
j_gene: TRBJ1-2; abundance: -; d_gene: -; v_gene: TRBV5-6; CDR3aa: CASSSFMARKSEGYGYTF; CDR3nt: TGTGCCAGCAGCTCTTTTATGGCGAGGAAGTCGGAGGGCTATGGCTACACCTTC
j_gene: TRBJ2-3; abundance: -; d_gene: TRBD2; v_gene: TRBV27; CDR3aa: CASRGPSGVPTDTQYF; CDR3nt: TGTGCCAGCAGAGGGCCCAGCGGGGTACCCACAGATACGCAGTATTTT
j_gene: TRBJ1-1; abundance: -; d_gene: TRBD1; v_gene: TRBV29-1; CDR3aa: CSVERDSYTEAFF; CDR3nt: TGCAGCGTTGAAAGGGACAGCTATACTGAAGCTTTCTTT
j_gene: TRBJ2-3; abundance: -; d_gene: -; v_gene: TRBV29-1; CDR3aa: CSVEGQWGDTDTQYF; CDR3nt: TGCAGCGTTGAAGGACAGTGGGGGGACACAGATACGCAGTATTTT
j_gene: TRBJ2-2; abundance: once; d_gene: TRBD2; v_gene: TRBV7-2; CDR3aa: CASSLVAAGDNTGELFF; CDR3nt: TGTGCCAGCAGCTTAGTCGCAGCGGGGGACAACACCGGGGAGCTGTTTTTT
j_gene: TRBJ1-2; abundance: -; d_gene: -; v_gene: TRBV3-1/TRBV3-2; CDR3aa: CASSQDHGVYGANYGYTF; CDR3nt: TGTGCCAGCAGCCAAGATCACGGGGTTTACGGAGCTAACTATGGCTACACCTTC
j_gene: TRBJ2-3; abundance: -; d_gene: -; v_gene: TRBV2; CDR3aa: CASSEQLPLRDTQYF; CDR3nt: TGTGCCAGCAGTGAACAACTCCCGCTAAGAGATACGCAGTATTTT
j_gene: TRBJ2-7; abundance: few; d_gene: TRBD1; v_gene: TRBV7-9; CDR3aa: CASSLRTGGGYEQYF; CDR3nt: TGTGCCAGCAGCCTCCGAACAGGGGGCGGCTACGAGCAGTACTTC
j_gene: TRBJ2-5; abundance: -; d_gene: -; v_gene: TRBV5-1; CDR3aa: CASRRTGGERETQYF; CDR3nt: TGCGCCAGCAGGAGGACGGGCGGGGAACGAGAGACCCAGTACTTC